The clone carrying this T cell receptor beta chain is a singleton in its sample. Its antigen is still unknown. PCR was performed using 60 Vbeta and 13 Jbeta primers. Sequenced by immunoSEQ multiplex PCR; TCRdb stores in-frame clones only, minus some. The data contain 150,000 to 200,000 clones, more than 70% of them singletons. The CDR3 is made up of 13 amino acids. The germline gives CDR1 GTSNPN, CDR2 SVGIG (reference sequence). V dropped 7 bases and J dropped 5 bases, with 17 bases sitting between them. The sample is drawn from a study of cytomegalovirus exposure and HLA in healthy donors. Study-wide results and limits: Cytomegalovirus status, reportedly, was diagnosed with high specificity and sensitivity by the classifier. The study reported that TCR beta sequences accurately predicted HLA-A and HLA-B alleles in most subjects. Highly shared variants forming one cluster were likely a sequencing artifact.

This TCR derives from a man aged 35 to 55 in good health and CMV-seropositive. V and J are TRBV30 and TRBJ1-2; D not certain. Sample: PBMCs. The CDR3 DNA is TGTGCCTCCTATCCGGCAGGAGGGTATGGCTACACCTTC. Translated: CASYPAGGYGYTF. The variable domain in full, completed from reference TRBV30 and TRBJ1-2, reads SQTIHQWPATLVQPVGSPLSLECTVEGTSNPNLYWYRQAAGRGLQLLFYSVGIGQISSEVPQNLSASRPQDRQFILSSKKLLLSDSGFYLCASYPAGGYGYTFGSGTRLTVV.